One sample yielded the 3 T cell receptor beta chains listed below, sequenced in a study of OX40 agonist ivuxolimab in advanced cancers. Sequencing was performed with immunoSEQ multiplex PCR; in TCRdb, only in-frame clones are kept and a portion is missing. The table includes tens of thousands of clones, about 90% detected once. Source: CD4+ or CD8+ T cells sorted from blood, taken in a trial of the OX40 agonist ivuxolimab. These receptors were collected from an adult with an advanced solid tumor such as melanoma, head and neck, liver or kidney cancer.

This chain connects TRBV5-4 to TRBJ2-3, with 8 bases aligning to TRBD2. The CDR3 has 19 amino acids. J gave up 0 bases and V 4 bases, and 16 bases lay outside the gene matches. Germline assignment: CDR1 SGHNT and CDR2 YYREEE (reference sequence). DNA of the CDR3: TGTGCCAGCAGCCCGGGGGGGGGACTGGCCTCCGCTAGCACAGATACGCAGTATTTT. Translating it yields CASSPGGGLASASTDTQYF.

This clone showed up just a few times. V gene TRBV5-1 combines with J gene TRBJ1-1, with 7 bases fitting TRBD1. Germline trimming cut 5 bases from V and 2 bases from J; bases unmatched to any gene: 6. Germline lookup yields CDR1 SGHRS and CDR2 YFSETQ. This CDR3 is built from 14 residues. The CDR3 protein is CASSYGTVNTEAFF. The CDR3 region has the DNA TGCGCCAGCAGTTACGGGACAGTCAACACTGAAGCTTTCTTT.

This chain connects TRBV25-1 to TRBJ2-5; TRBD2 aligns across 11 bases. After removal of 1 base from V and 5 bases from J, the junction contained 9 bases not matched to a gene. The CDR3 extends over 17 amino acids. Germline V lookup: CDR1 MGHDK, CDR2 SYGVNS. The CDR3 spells CASSESRTSGRAETQYF. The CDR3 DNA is TGTGCCAGCAGTGAATCCCGTACTAGCGGGAGAGCGGAGACCCAGTACTTC.